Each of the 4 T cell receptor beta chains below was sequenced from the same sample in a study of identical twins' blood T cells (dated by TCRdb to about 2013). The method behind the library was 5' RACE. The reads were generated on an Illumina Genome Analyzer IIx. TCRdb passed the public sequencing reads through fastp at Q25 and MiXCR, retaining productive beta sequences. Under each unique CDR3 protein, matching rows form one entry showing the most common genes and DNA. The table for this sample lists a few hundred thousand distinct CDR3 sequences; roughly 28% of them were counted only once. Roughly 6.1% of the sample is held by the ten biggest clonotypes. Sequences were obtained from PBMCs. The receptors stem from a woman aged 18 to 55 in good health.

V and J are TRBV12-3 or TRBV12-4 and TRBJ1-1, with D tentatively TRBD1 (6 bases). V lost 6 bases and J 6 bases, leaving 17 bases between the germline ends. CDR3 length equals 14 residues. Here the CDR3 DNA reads TGTGCCAGCAGCCAGGGGTTCCCGTTCGCTGAAGCTTTCTTT. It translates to CASSQGFPFAEAFF.

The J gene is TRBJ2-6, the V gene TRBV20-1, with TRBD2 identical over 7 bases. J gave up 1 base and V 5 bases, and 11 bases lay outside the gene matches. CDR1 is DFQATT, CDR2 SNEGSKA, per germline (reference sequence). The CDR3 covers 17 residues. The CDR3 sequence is CSALQRGTLSGANVLTF. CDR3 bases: TGCAGTGCTCTCCAGCGGGGAACCTTATCTGGGGCCAACGTCCTGACTTTC.

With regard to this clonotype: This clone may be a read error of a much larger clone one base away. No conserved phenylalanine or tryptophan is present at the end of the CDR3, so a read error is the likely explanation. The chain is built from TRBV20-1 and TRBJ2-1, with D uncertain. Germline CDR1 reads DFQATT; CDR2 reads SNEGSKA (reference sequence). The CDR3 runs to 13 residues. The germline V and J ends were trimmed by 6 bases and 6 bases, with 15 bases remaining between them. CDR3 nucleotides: TGCAGTGCAAAGAAATCGGTAATCAATGAGCAGTTCTCC. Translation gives CSAKKSVINEQFS.

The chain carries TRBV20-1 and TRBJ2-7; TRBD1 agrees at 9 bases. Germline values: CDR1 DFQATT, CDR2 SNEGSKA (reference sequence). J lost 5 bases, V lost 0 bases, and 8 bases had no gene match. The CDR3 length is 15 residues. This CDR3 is CSARDRDRALHEQYF. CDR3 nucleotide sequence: TGCAGTGCTAGAGACCGGGACAGGGCTCTCCACGAGCAGTACTTC.